This T cell receptor (beta chain) was profiled in a study of vaccination effects on CD4 cells after COVID-19. Clones were sequenced by immunoSEQ multiplex PCR, and TCRdb holds only the in-frame ones, with some missing. The table shows around 30,000 clones, with 50% to 70% occurring only once. The authors isolated CD4+ T cells after approximately 9 days of culture. None of these healthy vaccinees had been infected with SARS-CoV-2 before vaccination. The CDR3 runs 15 residues. Germline values: CDR1 SGHRS, CDR2 YFSETQ. Trimming took 0 bases from V and 4 from J, leaving 8 bases between them. With regard to this clone: Antigen unknown.

This chain joins TRBV5-1 and TRBJ1-6; no definite D call. The source of this sequence is a human donor who received a COVID-19 vaccine. Sequencing was performed on CD4+ T cells from PBMCs cultured without peptide, taken before COVID-19 vaccination. CDR3: CASSLDLLYNSPLHF. As DNA, the CDR3 is TGCGCCAGCAGCTTGGATTTGCTTTATAATTCACCCCTCCACTTT.